The 21 T cell receptor beta chains below were found in one sample sequenced in a study of OX40 agonist ivuxolimab in advanced cancers. The library was produced with the immunoSEQ multiplex PCR assay. Drawn from immuneACCESS, this table holds only the in-frame rearrangements with V and J called that TCRdb kept. Clones are partly lost; checked studies trace under half to an unresolved V gene and leave the rest unexplained. This sample lists some 77,000 clones; approximately 85% were detected once. In total, the top ten clones hold 2.2% of the sample. The sequenced sample was CD4+ or CD8+ T cells sorted from blood, obtained in a trial of the OX40 agonist ivuxolimab. The receptors here all came from an adult with an advanced solid tumor such as melanoma, head and neck, liver or kidney cancer.

A single count supports this clone. The chain joins TRBV30 to TRBJ2-7; 12 bases are a match to TRBD2. The CDR3 extends over 12 amino acids. V lost 7 bases and J lost 5; bases outside the gene matches: 3. Germline CDR1 GTSNPN, CDR2 SVGIG (reference sequence). The CDR3 here is CASTSGSNEQYF. The CDR3 region has the DNA TGTGCCTCGACTAGCGGGAGTAACGAGCAGTACTTC.

The count of this clone is one. V usage is TRBV6-6 and J usage is TRBJ2-1; perhaps TRBD2 as D (5 bases). CDR1 is MNHNY and CDR2 is SVGAGI in the germline V gene (reference sequence). The V and J ends lost 10 bases and 3 bases respectively, with 10 bases between them. This CDR3 spans 12 amino acids. This CDR3 is CAIRGNYNEQFF. CDR3 nucleotides: TGTGCCATCCGGGGAAACTACAATGAGCAGTTCTTC.

The V and J genes are TRBV27 and TRBJ2-2; D is unclear. Trimming took off 7 bases at V and 2 bases at J, with 8 bases between the two ends. The length of the CDR3 is 13 residues. Germline CDR1 and CDR2: MNHEY and SMNVEV (reference sequence). Written as DNA, the CDR3 is TGTGCCAGCACTTTCCCAAACACCGGGGAGCTGTTTTTT. Encoded protein: CASTFPNTGELFF.

The chain couples TRBV30 to TRBJ2-1, with 10 bases identical to TRBD2. CDR1 is GTSNPN and CDR2 is SVGIG in the germline V gene (reference sequence). The CDR3 has 13 residues. The trim removed 2 bases at V and 11 bases at J, leaving 6 bases unmatched. The CDR3 reads CAWSRASGRQQFF. The CDR3, as DNA: TGTGCCTGGAGTAGAGCTAGCGGGAGACAGCAGTTCTTC.

This clone was counted only a few times. The V gene is TRBV5-1, the J gene TRBJ1-6; 9 bases match TRBD1. The CDR3 contains 16 residues. Unmatched junction bases numbered 11, after V lost 3 bases and J lost 10 bases. Germline lookup yields CDR1 SGHRS and CDR2 YFSETQ. CDR3 coding DNA: TGCGCCAGCAGCTGGGGGGACAGGGTTGGGGTATCACCCCTCCACTTT. Translation gives CASSWGDRVGVSPLHF.

The J gene is TRBJ1-5, the V gene TRBV9, with a tentative D call TRBD1 (5 bases). This CDR3 has 14 amino acids. V lost 4 bases and J lost 7, with 15 bases in between. Germline CDR1 reads SGDLS; CDR2 reads YYNGEE. The CDR3, as DNA: TGTGCCAGCAGCCCCAGTGGGGGTGCCCAGCCCCAGCATTTT. It translates to CASSPSGGAQPQHF.

About this clone: Other DNA sequences in the sample encode the same CDR3. The J gene is TRBJ1-2, the V gene TRBV7-9; D ambiguous. This CDR3 is built from 12 residues. The germline V and J ends were trimmed by 1 base and 5 bases, with 5 bases remaining between them. CDR1 is SEHNR, CDR2 FQNEAQ, per germline (reference sequence). DNA for the CDR3: TGTGCCAGCAGCTTAGAAGGATATGGCTACACCTTC. This translates into CASSLEGYGYTF.

The chain is built from TRBV14 and TRBJ1-2; weak D call: TRBD1 (5 bases). The CDR3 spans 14 residues. Germline assignment: CDR1 SGHDN and CDR2 FVKESK. V lost 6 bases and J lost 3, with 14 bases in between. The CDR3 DNA sequence: TGTGCCAGCAGACCTACGGGGCGGGACTATGGCTACACCTTC. Its translation is CASRPTGRDYGYTF. Based on the CDR3 plus reference TRBV14 and TRBJ1-2, the full variable domain is EAGVTQFPSHSVIEKGQTVTLRCDPISGHDNLYWYRRVMGKEIKFLLHFVKESKQDESGMPNNRFLAERTGGTYSTLKVQPAELEDSGVYFCASRPTGRDYGYTFGSGTRLTVV.

The gene calls are TRBV15 and TRBJ2-1, with TRBD2 matching 8 bases. This CDR3 contains 14 residues. Germline V gene data show CDR1 as LNHNV and CDR2 as YYDKDF (reference sequence). V shed 6 bases and J 8 bases; nucleotides not matched to a gene: 9. Here the CDR3 reads CATRREVQYYEQFF. CDR3 in DNA: TGTGCCACCAGGCGGGAGGTACAATACTATGAGCAGTTCTTC.

This chain joins TRBV19 and TRBJ2-5, with 8 nucleotides matching TRBD2. CDR3 length equals 15 residues. Unmatched junction bases numbered 12, after V lost 11 bases and J lost 1 base. Germline V gene lookup returns CDR1 LNHDA and CDR2 SQIVND (reference sequence). CDR3 loop: CASNPRGGFQETQYF. The CDR3 DNA reads as TGTGCCTCGAACCCCCGCGGGGGGTTCCAAGAGACCCAGTACTTC.

The chain is built from TRBV5-1 and TRBJ2-7, with 9 bases identical to TRBD1. The V segment lost 4 bases and the J segment 2 bases; nucleotides outside the gene matches: 4. This CDR3 is built from 14 residues. The germline V gene has CDR1 SGHRS and CDR2 YFSETQ. As DNA, the CDR3 is TGCGCCAGCAGCCCGACAGGGGGGGCCTACGAGCAGTACTTC. It encodes CASSPTGGAYEQYF.

This clone came up a few times. The rearrangement uses TRBV10-3 and TRBJ2-1; TRBD2 aligns across 8 bases. CDR1 is ENHRY, CDR2 SYGVKD, per germline. Trimming took 11 bases from V and 12 from J; bases not matched to a gene: 18. CDR3 length: 14 amino acids. The CDR3 here is CAERRPGLEVGQFF. CDR3 in DNA: TGTGCCGAACGCCGACCGGGACTAGAGGTAGGGCAGTTCTTC.

The chain has TRBV2 and TRBJ2-7; TRBD2 matches 7 bases. V shed 6 bases, J shed 5 bases, and the junction held 16 bases outside the gene matches. This CDR3 is 16 amino acids long. The germline V gene encodes CDR1 SNHLY and CDR2 FYNNEI. CDR3 nucleotides: TGTGCCAGCAGCTCTCCCTTGGGGGGGTTAGGAGACGAGCAGTACTTC. Amino acids: CASSSPLGGLGDEQYF.

The chain is built from TRBV27 and TRBJ1-3; a weak D match, TRBD1 (5 bases). Trimming removed 0 bases from V and 0 bases from J, with 12 bases in between. Germline V gene data show CDR1 as MNHEY and CDR2 as SMNVEV (reference sequence). CDR3 length equals 17 residues. CDR3 coding DNA: TGTGCCAGCAGTTTATCGGGGCAGTACCTCTCTGGAAACACCATATATTTT. Its translation is CASSLSGQYLSGNTIYF.

This rearrangement joins TRBV11-1 to TRBJ2-1, with D tentatively TRBD1 or TRBD2 (6 bases each). The germline V gene encodes CDR1 SGHAT and CDR2 FQDESV (reference sequence). V shed 3 bases and J shed 3 bases, with 24 bases lying between them. This CDR3 spans 19 amino acids. DNA of the CDR3: TGTGCCAGCAGCTTCGGGGGCCGAGGGGGAAAACCGTACTACAATGAGCAGTTCTTC. This translates into CASSFGGRGGKPYYNEQFF.

Points on this clone: Compared with germline, one end of the junction differs, possibly owing to a read error. V and J are TRBV5-4 and TRBJ2-3; 7 bases map to TRBD1. The CDR3 has 15 amino acids. Germline V CDR1 and CDR2: SGHNT, YYREEE (reference sequence). This CDR3 is CASSLGQPQTDTQYF. In nucleotides, the CDR3 is TGTGCCAGCAGTTTGGGACAGCCCCAAACGGATACGCAGTATTTT.

In its sample, this clone was seen once. The rearrangement links TRBV5-1 to TRBJ2-7; TRBD1 might be the D (6 bases). This CDR3 comprises 12 residues. V was pared by 1 base and J by 6 bases, with 8 bases between. Germline V gene data show CDR1 as SGHRS and CDR2 as YFSETQ. CDR3 region: CASSLRGFEQYF. DNA of the CDR3: TGCGCCAGCAGCTTGAGGGGGTTCGAGCAGTACTTC.

CDR3 nucleotides: TGCGCCAGCAGCCAAGCTCGACTAGCGGGGGGGCGAGTCTACGAGCAGTACTTC. Translation: CASSQARLAGGRVYEQYF. The chain couples TRBV4-3 to TRBJ2-7; 14 bases match TRBD2. CDR3 length: 18 residues. V shed 1 base and J 3 bases; nucleotides not matched to a gene: 8. In germline, CDR1 is LGHNA, CDR2 YSLEER.

The chain carries TRBV14 and TRBJ2-1; the D gene is possibly TRBD2 (6 bases). The germline V and J ends were trimmed by 4 bases and 0 bases, with 10 bases remaining between them. Per the germline V gene, CDR1 is SGHDN and CDR2 is FVKESK. The CDR3 contains 15 residues. The CDR3 DNA is TGTGCCAGCAGCCGTAGCGGCGGCTCCTACAATGAGCAGTTCTTC. Translating gives CASSRSGGSYNEQFF.

The chain employs TRBV11-1 and TRBJ2-7; the D gene is possibly TRBD2 (6 bases). The V gene's germline CDR1 is SGHAT and CDR2 FQDESV (reference sequence). Trimming took off 2 bases at V and 6 bases at J, with 11 bases between the two ends. There are 13 residues in the CDR3. CDR3 in DNA: TGTGCCAGCAGCTTAAGCACGGGAGCCGAGCAGTACTTC. It is translated as CASSLSTGAEQYF.

The chain employs TRBV15 and TRBJ1-2; no clear D. There are 13 residues in the CDR3. Germline loops: CDR1 LNHNV, CDR2 YYDKDF (reference sequence). V lost 1 base and J 6 bases, leaving 9 bases between the germline ends. The CDR3 DNA reads as TGTGCCACCAGCAGAGGTAGCGGGGATGGCTACACCTTC. This sequence encodes CATSRGSGDGYTF.